This T cell receptor beta chain was captured by sequencing in a study of T-cell reconstitution after alpha-beta-depleted transplantation in children. This clonotype was counted at least ten times. Its cognate antigen is unknown. This CDR3 has 13 amino acids. Trimming left V 6 bases short and J 2 bases short, with 12 bases between. CDR1 and CDR2 (germline): DFQATT, SNEGSKA (reference sequence). Broader study findings: Several hundred expanded graft clones reportedly were the source of alpha-beta T cells about two months after transplant. T-cell numbers and diversity one year post-transplant derived largely from freshly generated T cells.

It was with unique molecular identifiers that the TCRbeta library was prepared. TCRdb called the PCR reads again in MiXCR, with one record for every CDR3 protein. The sample has around 180,000 distinct CDR3 sequences; 11% are singletons. The origin of this receptor is a boy aged 2 to 10 with acute myeloid leukemia, due to receive a stem cell transplant. The source was PBMCs, collected before TCRalphabeta/CD19-depleted stem cell transplant. The chain carries TRBV20-1 and TRBJ2-3; the D call may be TRBD1 or TRBD2 (5 bases each). In nucleotides, the CDR3 is TGCAGTGCAGGGGACGGGTTCACAGATACGCAGTATTTT. Its translation is CSAGDGFTDTQYF.